The 15 T cell receptor beta chains below were found in one sample sequenced in a study of T cell responses to AZD1222 COVID-19 vaccine. The table came from immunoSEQ multiplex PCR; TCRdb's copy has only in-frame clones and leaves some out. The sample holds under 120,000 clones, roughly 90% seen once. The sequences come from peripheral blood, collected on day 0 of AZD1222 vaccination. These receptors came from an adult in good health.

This chain connects TRBV4-2 to TRBJ1-2; possible D gene TRBD1, 6 bases. V lost 0 bases, J lost 8 bases, and 16 bases lay in between. The V gene's germline CDR1 is LGHNA and CDR2 YNFKEQ. This CDR3 region has 15 residues. Here the CDR3 DNA reads TGTGCCAGCAGCCAAGAGGTATCGGGGGCAAAAGGCTACACCTTC. Protein sequence: CASSQEVSGAKGYTF.

This chain links TRBV30 with TRBJ1-6; TRBD1 matches 12 bases. The CDR3 has 15 residues. The trim removed 1 base at V and 11 bases at J, leaving 6 bases unmatched. In germline, CDR1 is GTSNPN, CDR2 SVGIG (reference sequence). CDR3 nucleotide sequence: TGTGCCTGGAGTGGATACCGGGACAGGGGGCCACCCCTCCACTTT. Its translation is CAWSGYRDRGPPLHF.

The count of this clone is one. The genes are TRBV7-2 and TRBJ2-1, with 15 bases aligning to TRBD2. V dropped 5 bases and J dropped 10; count of bases not matched to a gene: 15. There are 18 residues in the CDR3. The germline V gene has CDR1 SGHTA and CDR2 FQGNSA. The CDR3 is CASSQGLAGGPLTGEQFF. Written as DNA, the CDR3 is TGTGCCAGCAGCCAGGGACTAGCGGGAGGACCACTTACAGGGGAGCAGTTCTTC.

This clone has a single count. The rearrangement links TRBV5-1 to TRBJ1-6; D uncertain. Germline loops: CDR1 SGHRS, CDR2 YFSETQ. V shed 2 bases and J shed 8 bases, with 11 bases lying between them. The CDR3 is 14 amino acids. CDR3 nucleotides: TGCGCCAGCAGCTTTCGCGGGGTGGATTCACCCCTCCACTTT. The encoded protein is CASSFRGVDSPLHF. Drawing the rest from reference TRBV5-1 and TRBJ1-6, the complete variable domain is KAGVTQTPRYLIKTRGQQVTLSCSPISGHRSVSWYQQTPGQGLQFLFEYFSETQRNKGNFPGRFSGRQFSNSRSEMNVSTLELGDSALYLCASSFRGVDSPLHFGNGTRLTVT.

The genes are TRBV7-9 and TRBJ1-1, with a weak D call TRBD1 (5 bases). Trimming cost V 7 bases and J 0 bases, with 15 bases left between them. The CDR3 runs 15 residues. Germline CDR1 and CDR2: SEHNR and FQNEAQ (reference sequence). The CDR3 is CASNLLGEVNTEAFF. In DNA form, the CDR3 reads TGTGCCAGCAACCTGTTGGGGGAGGTGAACACTGAAGCTTTCTTT.

V and J are TRBV18 and TRBJ2-5, with D maybe TRBD1 (5 bases). The CDR3 totals 15 residues. CDR1 and CDR2 from the germline V gene are KGHSH and LQKENI. Trimming removed 4 bases from V and 2 bases from J, with 14 bases in between. Here the CDR3 reads CASSLSQGGQETQYF. CDR3 DNA sequence: TGTGCCAGCTCACTATCCCAGGGCGGTCAAGAGACCCAGTACTTC.

V and J are TRBV7-8 and TRBJ2-1; D is possibly TRBD1 (6 bases). Germline assignment: CDR1 SGHVS and CDR2 FQNEAQ. CDR3 length: 16 residues. V was clipped by 5 bases and J by 6 bases, with 20 bases between them. The CDR3 coding sequence is TGTGCCAGCAGCCTGTGGACAGTACAGAATGGCAATGAGCAGTTCTTC. Its protein is CASSLWTVQNGNEQFF.

This sequence joins TRBV11-2 and TRBJ1-2, with TRBD1 matching 8 bases. CDR1 and CDR2 from the germline V gene are SGHAT and FQNNGV. The CDR3 is 14 residues long. Trimming at V came to 5 bases and at J to 4 bases, leaving 6 bases not matched to a gene. The CDR3 spells CASSIQGEGYGYTF. CDR3 nucleotides: TGTGCCAGCAGCATACAGGGGGAAGGCTATGGCTACACCTTC.

With respect to this clone: Within the sample, other DNA sequences also encode this same CDR3. This sequence joins TRBV9 and TRBJ2-7; D might be TRBD2 (6 bases). The CDR3 runs 16 residues. Germline loops: CDR1 SGDLS, CDR2 YYNGEE. Trimming left V 0 bases short and J 0 bases short, with 13 bases between. CDR3 in amino acids: CASSVEVGGSSYEQYF. The CDR3 DNA is TGTGCCAGCAGCGTAGAGGTAGGAGGGAGCTCCTACGAGCAGTACTTC.

This clone was seen a single time. The rearrangement uses TRBV29-1 and TRBJ2-3; D is perhaps TRBD2 (6 bases). Germline-derived CDR1 and CDR2 are SQVTM and ANQGSEA. Trimming left V 2 bases short and J 0 bases short, with 12 bases between. The CDR3 has 15 amino acids. The CDR3 spells CSVERTSGSTDTQYF. The CDR3 bases are TGCAGCGTTGAAAGAACGAGCGGGAGCACAGATACGCAGTATTTT.

This chain connects TRBV7-2 to TRBJ1-1, with 8 bases aligning to TRBD1. CDR3 length equals 16 residues. V lost 2 bases to trimming and J lost 3 bases; unmatched junction nucleotides: 8. CDR1 is SGHTA and CDR2 is FQGNSA in the germline V gene. CDR3 sequence reads: CASSLRPGQEYTEAFF. In nucleotides, the CDR3 is TGTGCCAGCAGCTTAAGACCGGGACAGGAGTACACTGAAGCTTTCTTT.

This chain links TRBV19 with TRBJ2-5; maybe TRBD2 (5 bases). V lost 1 base to trimming and J lost 5 bases, with 14 bases between them. The CDR3 loop spans 15 amino acids. Germline CDR1 is LNHDA and CDR2 is SQIVND (reference sequence). This CDR3 is CASSIVERGVETQYF. CDR3 DNA sequence: TGTGCCAGTAGTATAGTCGAACGGGGAGTCGAGACCCAGTACTTC.

V and J are TRBV14 and TRBJ2-6; D unresolved. In germline, CDR1 is SGHDN, CDR2 FVKESK. V was cut by 4 bases and J by 0 bases, with 7 bases left in between. This CDR3 spans 15 amino acids. The CDR3 loop is CASSPISSGANVLTF. The DNA of the CDR3 is TGTGCCAGCAGCCCTATAAGCTCTGGGGCCAACGTCCTGACTTTC.

This clone showed up just once. The chain carries TRBV7-9 and TRBJ2-1, with D uncertain. The V gene's germline CDR1 is SEHNR and CDR2 FQNEAQ (reference sequence). CDR3 length equals 15 residues. Trimming removed 0 bases at V and 5 bases at J, with 11 bases between. The CDR3 region is CASSLAVPLNNEQFF. The CDR3 DNA sequence: TGTGCCAGCAGCTTAGCGGTACCCTTGAACAATGAGCAGTTCTTC.

The chain employs TRBV5-3 and TRBJ1-1; maybe TRBD1 (5 bases). TRBV5-3 is an open reading frame, and its role is uncertain. The CDR3 has 17 residues. V dropped 4 bases and J dropped 5 bases, with 24 bases sitting between them. In DNA, the CDR3 is TGTGCCAGAAGCCAGACCCAAAATACAGGTTGTGGGACTGAAGCTTTCTTT. This gives the protein CARSQTQNTGCGTEAFF.